The rows below give T cell receptor beta chains drawn from one sample of a study of blood T cell repertoires in COVID-19. Assay used: immunoSEQ multiplex PCR; TCRdb lists only in-frame clones, some missing. The sample includes some 150,000 clones, about 84% of them seen just once. The sample consisted of peripheral blood. These receptors were obtained from a human donor in a cohort sampled during active COVID-19. Both conserved end residues are part of each CDR3. Clone size is given for some rows only: seen once, a few or many times, or a class if the clone is expanded.

clone_size v_call cdr3_aa
NA TRBV7-9 CASSLDGAGAYEQYF
NA TRBV11-2 CASSRSYEQYF
NA TRBV10-3 CAITQGAGELFF
once TRBV28 CASLRDKNNEQFF
NA TRBV27 CASSLSLTPGNTIYF
NA TRBV3-1/TRBV3-2 CASSQEPLAVQETQYF
NA TRBV6-4 CASRKGAGTGELFF
NA TRBV27 CASSLSSGGPPDIQYF
NA TRBV5-1 CASSLDRVQETQYF
few TRBV3-1/TRBV3-2 CASSPLGGGQDEQFF
NA TRBV5-4 CASSFRQGAGGYTF
NA TRBV6-5 CASSTRSGNTIYF
NA TRBV2 CASLPGGVGTGELFF
NA TRBV10-3 CAISVDRGGYGYTF
once TRBV3-1/TRBV3-2 CASSAEASSYNEQFF
NA TRBV7-2 CATRLFSGDNEQFF
NA TRBV19 CASTTGPGNTIYF
NA TRBV27 CASSLSPGQGLRF
NA TRBV9 CASSVGGGATGELFF
once TRBV6-5 CASRFPGQGADGYTF
NA TRBV7-9 CASSSSVSYEQYF
NA TRBV27 CASSPSDLDTQYF
NA TRBV28 CASSWGGTGGNQPQHF
NA TRBV19 CASSVYMGGTTGELFF
NA TRBV19 CASSTRDSSNTEAFF